These 16 T cell receptor beta chains share one sample of origin, sequenced in a study of blood T cell repertoires in COVID-19. Measured with immunoSEQ multiplex PCR; TCRdb has only the in-frame clones, and not every one. The table lists a few hundred thousand clones, roughly 90% of them singletons. The material sequenced was peripheral blood. The receptors were gathered from a man aged 18 to 35 who had recovered from COVID-19.

This chain joins TRBV6-4 and TRBJ2-3; 9 bases map to TRBD1. Looked up from germline, CDR1 is MRHNA and CDR2 is SNTAGT. V lost 9 bases, J lost 4 bases, and 8 bases stayed unmatched. This CDR3 contains 14 residues. The CDR3 here is CASYRGPRPDTQYF. The DNA for the CDR3 is TGTGCCAGTTACAGGGGGCCCCGTCCAGATACGCAGTATTTT.

This clone appeared a single time. The genes are TRBV6-5 and TRBJ2-7; a possible D gene is TRBD2 (6 bases). Germline lookup yields CDR1 MNHEY and CDR2 SVGAGI. This CDR3 region has 11 residues. Trimming took 4 bases from V and 6 from J, leaving 7 bases between them. The CDR3 region has the DNA TGTGCCAGCAGTTTGGGGGGCGAGCAGTACTTC. Translation gives CASSLGGEQYF.

CDR3 nucleotide sequence: TGCGCCAGCAGCTTAGAACAGGGGGTTGGAAACACCATATATTTT. This gives the protein CASSLEQGVGNTIYF. The rearrangement uses TRBV5-1 and TRBJ1-3; TRBD1 aligns across 8 bases. CDR3 size: 15 residues. The J segment lost 3 bases and the V segment lost 2 bases, leaving 4 bases of the junction unmatched. The germline V gene encodes CDR1 SGHRS and CDR2 YFSETQ.

The chain recombines TRBV7-2 with TRBJ1-2, with unresolved D. The CDR3 loop spans 14 amino acids. Germline V lookup: CDR1 SGHTA, CDR2 FQGNSA. Trimming cost V 1 base and J 5 bases, with 11 bases left between them. The CDR3 loop is CASSLGDSGYGYTF. The CDR3 region has the DNA TGTGCCAGCAGCTTAGGCGACTCGGGTTATGGCTACACCTTC.

The table lists this clone with a count of one. The rearrangement joins TRBV30 to TRBJ1-6, with D perhaps TRBD1 (5 bases). There are 13 residues in the CDR3. Germline V gene lookup returns CDR1 GTSNPN and CDR2 SVGIG (reference sequence). Deletions cut 3 bases from V and 9 bases from J, with 12 bases between. The CDR3 reads CAWSRGGGSPLHF. The CDR3 DNA reads as TGTGCCTGGAGCCGCGGGGGGGGTTCACCCCTCCACTTT. Full variable domain (remainder filled in from reference TRBV30 and TRBJ1-6): SQTIHQWPATLVQPVGSPLSLECTVEGTSNPNLYWYRQAAGRGLQLLFYSVGIGQISSEVPQNLSASRPQDRQFILSSKKLLLSDSGFYLCAWSRGGGSPLHFGNGTRLTVT.

This chain connects TRBV6-2 or TRBV6-3 to TRBJ2-3; 9 nucleotides line up with TRBD2. V gave up 2 bases and J gave up 13 bases; unmatched junction bases: 1. This CDR3 is built from 11 residues. Looked up from germline, CDR1 is MNHEY and CDR2 is SVGEGT. The CDR3 nucleotides are TGTGCCAGCAGTTACGCGGGGGGGGAGTATTTT. This encodes CASSYAGGEYF.

This clone was counted between two and nine times. A read error may produce the germline difference seen at one junction end. The V and J genes are TRBV4-1 and TRBJ2-7; TRBD2 matches 16 bases. In germline, CDR1 is MGHRA, CDR2 YSYEKL. This CDR3 region has 17 residues. The CDR3 loop reads CASSQVDMGLAGGPLNF. The CDR3 DNA reads TGCGCCAGCAGCCAAGTCGATATGGGACTAGCGGGAGGGCCCCTGAACTTC.

The chain is built from TRBV29-1 and TRBJ2-3; 7 bases are shared with TRBD1. CDR3 size: 13 residues. With 3 bases clipped from V and 5 bases from J, the junction kept 5 bases outside the gene matches. CDR1 is SQVTM, CDR2 ANQGSEA, per germline. CDR3 DNA sequence: TGCAGCGTTGACCCTTCAGGGGGAGATACGCAGTATTTT. Translated, it gives CSVDPSGGDTQYF.

The rearrangement links TRBV12-5 to TRBJ1-6, with TRBD1 identical over 8 bases. This CDR3 is built from 18 residues. From germline, CDR1 is LGHNT and CDR2 FRNRAP. After removal of 0 bases from V and 4 bases from J, the junction contained 8 bases not matched to a gene. The CDR3 reads CASGLVHGTGIYNSPLHF. Here the CDR3 DNA reads TGTGCTAGTGGTTTGGTACACGGGACAGGAATTTATAATTCACCCCTCCACTTT.

V and J are TRBV6-6 and TRBJ1-1; D is possibly TRBD1 (6 bases). Between the trimmed V and J ends, which lost 6 bases and 2 bases, there was a span of 10 bases. The CDR3 sequence is 13 residues long. Germline V lookup: CDR1 MNHNY, CDR2 SVGAGI (reference sequence). The CDR3 nucleotides read TGTGCCAGCAGATCACAGGGTAACACTGAAGCTTTCTTT. Its translation: CASRSQGNTEAFF.

V gene TRBV5-5 combines with J gene TRBJ1-3; D unclear. Germline loops: CDR1 SGHKS, CDR2 YYEKEE (reference sequence). V dropped 1 base and J dropped 2 bases, with 10 bases sitting between them. The CDR3 is made up of 15 amino acids. CDR3 residues: CASSLNLGPGNTIYF. CDR3 bases: TGTGCCAGCAGCTTGAATTTGGGCCCTGGAAACACCATATATTTT. Using reference TRBV5-5 and TRBJ1-3 for the parts outside the CDR3, the full variable domain is DAGVTQSPTHLIKTRGQQVTLRCSPISGHKSVSWYQQVLGQGPQFIFQYYEKEERGRGNFPDRFSARQFPNYSSELNVNALLLGDSALYLCASSLNLGPGNTIYFGEGSWLTVV.

The sample holds a few counts of this clone. This chain uses TRBV7-9 with TRBJ1-4; D might be TRBD1 (5 bases). CDR3 size: 17 residues. The germline V and J ends were trimmed by 5 bases and 0 bases, with 16 bases remaining between them. Germline assignment: CDR1 SEHNR and CDR2 FQNEAQ (reference sequence). CDR3 residues: CASSQGTLTATNEKLFF. The CDR3 nucleotides are TGTGCCAGCAGCCAAGGGACTCTCACGGCAACTAATGAAAAACTGTTTTTT.

V is TRBV18 and J is TRBJ1-3; D remains ambiguous. The CDR3 runs 15 residues. The V end was cut by 3 bases, the J end by 0 bases, with 9 bases between. CDR1 and CDR2 (germline): KGHSH, LQKENI. CDR3 region: CASSPTQSSGNTIYF. The CDR3 DNA reads as TGTGCCAGCTCACCGACACAGAGCTCTGGAAACACCATATATTTT.

The chain couples TRBV2 to TRBJ1-2; D is ambiguous. Germline-derived CDR1 and CDR2 are SNHLY and FYNNEI. Deletions cut 5 bases from V and 7 bases from J, with 8 bases between. This CDR3 region has 11 residues. CDR3 sequence (DNA): TGTGCCAGCAGTTTCAGGTTTGGCTACACCTTC. This encodes CASSFRFGYTF.

The J gene is TRBJ2-1, the V gene TRBV18, with D possibly matching TRBD2 (5 bases). The V gene's germline CDR1 is KGHSH and CDR2 LQKENI. Deletions cut 5 bases from V and 9 bases from J, with 17 bases between. CDR3 length: 14 residues. As DNA, the CDR3 is TGTGCCAGCTCAGCCCGGGGAGAGTTACCTGAGCAGTTCTTC. Translation gives CASSARGELPEQFF. Supplemented by reference TRBV18 and TRBJ2-1, the full variable domain reads NAGVMQNPRHLVRRRGQEARLRCSPMKGHSHVYWYRQLPEEGLKFMVYLQKENIIDESGMPKERFSAEFPKEGPSILRIQQVVRGDSAAYFCASSARGELPEQFFGPGTRLTVL.

The chain has TRBV5-6 and TRBJ1-1; tentative D call: TRBD1 (5 bases). The V end was cut by 4 bases, the J end by 3 bases, with 16 bases between. The germline gives CDR1 SGHDT, CDR2 YYEEEE. The CDR3 sequence is 15 residues long. CDR3 nucleotides: TGTGCCAGCAGCACCCCGGGACTCCCTGACACTGAAGCTTTCTTT. Translation: CASSTPGLPDTEAFF.